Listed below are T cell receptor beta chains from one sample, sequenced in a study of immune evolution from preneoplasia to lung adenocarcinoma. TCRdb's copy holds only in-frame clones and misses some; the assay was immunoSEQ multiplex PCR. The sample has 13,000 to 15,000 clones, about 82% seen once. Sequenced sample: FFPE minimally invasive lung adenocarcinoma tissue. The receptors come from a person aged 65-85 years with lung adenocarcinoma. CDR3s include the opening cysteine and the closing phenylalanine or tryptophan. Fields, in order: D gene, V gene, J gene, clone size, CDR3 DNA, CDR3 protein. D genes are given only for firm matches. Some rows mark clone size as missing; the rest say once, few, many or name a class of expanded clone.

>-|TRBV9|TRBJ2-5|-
TGTGCCAGCAGCGTGGCGGAAGAGACCCAGTACTTC
CASSVAEETQYF
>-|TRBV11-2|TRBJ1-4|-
TGTGCCAGCAGCACAGGGCCACCAGAAAAACTGTTTTTT
CASSTGPPEKLFF
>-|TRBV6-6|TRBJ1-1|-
TGTGCCAGCAGTTCCACACCGAACACTGAAGCTTTCTTT
CASSSTPNTEAFF
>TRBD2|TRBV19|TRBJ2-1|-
TGTGCCAGTAGTCCAGATGTGAATTTGCGGGGGGGTTACAATGAGCAGTTCTTC
CASSPDVNLRGGYNEQFF
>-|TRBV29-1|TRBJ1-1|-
TGCAGCGTTACACAGGGAACCACTGAAGCTTTCTTT
CSVTQGTTEAFF
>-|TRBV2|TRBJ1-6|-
TGTGCCAGCAGTGAGCTTAATTCACCCCTCCACTTT
CASSELNSPLHF
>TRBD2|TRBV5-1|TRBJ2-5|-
TGCGCCAGCAGCTTGGGCGCGGGGGAATGGGAGACCCAGTACTTC
CASSLGAGEWETQYF
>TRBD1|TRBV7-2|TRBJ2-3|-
TGTGCCAGCAGCTTATGGGACAGGGGAACCACAGATACGCAGTATTTT
CASSLWDRGTTDTQYF
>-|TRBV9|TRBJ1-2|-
TGTGCCAGCAGCGGAACTTATGGCTACACCTTC
CASSGTYGYTF
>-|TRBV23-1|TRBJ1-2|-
TGCGCCAGCAGTCAATCGTACGGCAGGCCCGGGTATGGCTACACCTTC
CASSQSYGRPGYGYTF
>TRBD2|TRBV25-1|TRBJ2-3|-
TGTGCCAGCAGTGAAATTGCGGGGGGCACAGATACGCAGTATTTT
CASSEIAGGTDTQYF
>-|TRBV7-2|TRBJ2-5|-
TGTGCCAGCAGCGAGAGGGGGTTCCAAGAGACCCAGTACTTC
CASSERGFQETQYF
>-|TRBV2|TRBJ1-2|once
TGTGCCAGCAGTGAAGCTGGGATTGGGGGAGACGGCTACACCTTC
CASSEAGIGGDGYTF
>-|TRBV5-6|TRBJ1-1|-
TGTGCCAGCAGCCAGGGACGGTCGCGGACTGAAGCTTTCTTT
CASSQGRSRTEAFF
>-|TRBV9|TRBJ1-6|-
TGTGCCAGCAGCGGGACGGTCCTCTATAATTCACCCCTCCACTTT
CASSGTVLYNSPLHF
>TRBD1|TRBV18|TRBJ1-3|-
TGTGCCAGCTCAGCGGGACAGACTATATTAAACACCATATATTTT
CASSAGQTILNTIYF
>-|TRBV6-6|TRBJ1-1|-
TGTGCCAGCAGTCTGACCCAGGGCAACACTGAAGCTTTCTTT
CASSLTQGNTEAFF
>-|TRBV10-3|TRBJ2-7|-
TGTGCCATCAGTGAGGTGGCAGGCGCTTCCTACGAGCAGTACTTC
CAISEVAGASYEQYF
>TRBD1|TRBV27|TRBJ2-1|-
TGTGCCAGCGGGCTAGGACAGGGGGAAAGTGATGAGCAGTTCTTC
CASGLGQGESDEQFF
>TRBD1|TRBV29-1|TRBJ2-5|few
TGCAGCGTGAAGACAGGGGGAGAGACCCAGTACTTC
CSVKTGGETQYF
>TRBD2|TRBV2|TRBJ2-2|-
TGTGCCAGTCTGTCCGGGGACTACCGCACCGGGGAGCTGTTTTTT
CASLSGDYRTGELFF
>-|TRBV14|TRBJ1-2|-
TGTGCCAGCAGCCAGCCAGGGAGCTATGGCTACACCTTC
CASSQPGSYGYTF
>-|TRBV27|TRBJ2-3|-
TGTGCCAGCAGTTCCGGTGGGGTCAGCACAGATACGCAGTATTTT
CASSSGGVSTDTQYF
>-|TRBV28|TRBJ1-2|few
TGTGCCAGCAGTTCCCTAGACAGGACCGGCCCCTATGGCTACACCTTC
CASSSLDRTGPYGYTF
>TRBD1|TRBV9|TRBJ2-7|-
TGTGCCAGCAGCGTCGGGACAGCAACCTACGAGCAGTACTTC
CASSVGTATYEQYF
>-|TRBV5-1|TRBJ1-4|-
TGCGCCAGCAGCTTGGGGGCAGGGGATCGAATAACTAATGAAAAACTGTTTTTT
CASSLGAGDRITNEKLFF
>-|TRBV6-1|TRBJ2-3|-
TGTGCCAGCAGTGAATCTCTGGGGGCGGATACGCAGTATTTT
CASSESLGADTQYF
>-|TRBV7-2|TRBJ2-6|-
TGTGCCAGCAGCTTCGTGGCCGGGATTGGCTCTGGGGCCAACGTCCTGACTTTC
CASSFVAGIGSGANVLTF
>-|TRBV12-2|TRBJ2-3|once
TGTGCAAGTCGCCGGTATCCGGGAAGGGCCTCAACAGATACGCAGTATTTT
CASRRYPGRASTDTQYF